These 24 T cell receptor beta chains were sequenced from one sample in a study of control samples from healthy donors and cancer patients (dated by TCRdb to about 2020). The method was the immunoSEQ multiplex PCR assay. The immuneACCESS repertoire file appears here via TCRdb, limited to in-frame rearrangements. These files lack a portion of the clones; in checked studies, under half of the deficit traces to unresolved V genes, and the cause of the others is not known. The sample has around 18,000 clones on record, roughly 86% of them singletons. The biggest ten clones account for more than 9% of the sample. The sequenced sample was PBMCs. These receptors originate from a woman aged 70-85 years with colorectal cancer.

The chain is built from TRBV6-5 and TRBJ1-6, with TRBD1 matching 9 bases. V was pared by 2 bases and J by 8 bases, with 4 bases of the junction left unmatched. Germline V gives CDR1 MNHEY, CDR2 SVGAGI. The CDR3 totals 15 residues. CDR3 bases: TGTGCCAGCAGTTACGAGGACAGGGGTGATTCACCCCTCCACTTT. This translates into CASSYEDRGDSPLHF.

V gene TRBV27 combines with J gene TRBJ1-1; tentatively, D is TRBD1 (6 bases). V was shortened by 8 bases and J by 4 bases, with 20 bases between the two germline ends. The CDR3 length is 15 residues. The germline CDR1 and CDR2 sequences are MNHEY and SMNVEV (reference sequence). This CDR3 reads CASAMGGARFTEAFF. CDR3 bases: TGTGCCAGCGCGATGGGGGGGGCGCGTTTCACTGAAGCTTTCTTT.

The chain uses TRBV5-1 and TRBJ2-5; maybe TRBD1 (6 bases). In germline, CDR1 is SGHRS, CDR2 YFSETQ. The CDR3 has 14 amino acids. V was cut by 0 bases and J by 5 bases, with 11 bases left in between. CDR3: CASSLGNRVETQYF. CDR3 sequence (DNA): TGCGCCAGCAGCTTGGGGAACAGGGTCGAGACCCAGTACTTC.

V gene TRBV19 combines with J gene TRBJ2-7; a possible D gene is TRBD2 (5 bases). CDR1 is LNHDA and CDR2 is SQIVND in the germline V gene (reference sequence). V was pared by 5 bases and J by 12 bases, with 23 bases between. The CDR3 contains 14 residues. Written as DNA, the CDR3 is TGTGCCAGTAGTTCCACCCCCGGCGGGCCCCCTCGGTACTTC. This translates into CASSSTPGGPPRYF.

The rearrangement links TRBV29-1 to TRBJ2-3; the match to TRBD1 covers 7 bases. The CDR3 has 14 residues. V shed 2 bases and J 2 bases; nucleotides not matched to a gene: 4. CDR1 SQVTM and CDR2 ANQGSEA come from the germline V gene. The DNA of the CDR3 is TGCAGCGTTGAACGCGGACAGGCCACAGATACGCAGTATTTT. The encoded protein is CSVERGQATDTQYF.

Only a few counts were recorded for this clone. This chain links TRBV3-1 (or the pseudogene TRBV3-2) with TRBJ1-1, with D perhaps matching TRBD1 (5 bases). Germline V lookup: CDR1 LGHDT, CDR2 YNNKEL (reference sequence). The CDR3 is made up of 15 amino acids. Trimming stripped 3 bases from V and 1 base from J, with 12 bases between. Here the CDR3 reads CASSQGLGGNTEAFF. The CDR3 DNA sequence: TGTGCCAGCAGCCAGGGGCTTGGGGGGAACACTGAAGCTTTCTTT.

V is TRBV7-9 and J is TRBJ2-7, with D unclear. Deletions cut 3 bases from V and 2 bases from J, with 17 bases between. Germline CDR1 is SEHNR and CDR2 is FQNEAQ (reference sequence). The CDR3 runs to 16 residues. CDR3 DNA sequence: TGTGCCAGCAGCTTTGGTTTCGGCAATTCTCCCTACGAGCAGTACTTC. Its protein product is CASSFGFGNSPYEQYF.

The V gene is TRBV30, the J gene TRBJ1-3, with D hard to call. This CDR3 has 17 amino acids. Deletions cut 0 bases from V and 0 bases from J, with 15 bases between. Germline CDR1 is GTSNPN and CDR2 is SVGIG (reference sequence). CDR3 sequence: CAWSVLRRSSSGNTIYF. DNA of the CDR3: TGTGCCTGGAGTGTATTGCGGAGGAGCAGCTCTGGAAACACCATATATTTT.

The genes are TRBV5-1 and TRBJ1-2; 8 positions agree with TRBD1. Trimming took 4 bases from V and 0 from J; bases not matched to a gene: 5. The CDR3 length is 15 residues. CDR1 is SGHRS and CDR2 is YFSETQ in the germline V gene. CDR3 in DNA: TGCGCCAGCAGCACGGGACAGGAACCTAACTATGGCTACACCTTC. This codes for CASSTGQEPNYGYTF. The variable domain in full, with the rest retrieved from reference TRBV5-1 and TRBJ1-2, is KAGVTQTPRYLIKTRGQQVTLSCSPISGHRSVSWYQQTPGQGLQFLFEYFSETQRNKGNFPGRFSGRQFSNSRSEMNVSTLELGDSALYLCASSTGQEPNYGYTFGSGTRLTVV.

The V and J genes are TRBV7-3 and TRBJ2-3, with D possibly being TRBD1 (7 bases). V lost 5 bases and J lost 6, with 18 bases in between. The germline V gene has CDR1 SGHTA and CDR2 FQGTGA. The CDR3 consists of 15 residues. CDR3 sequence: CASSLGQGGADTQYF. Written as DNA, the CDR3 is TGTGCCAGCAGCCTCGGCCAGGGGGGCGCGGATACGCAGTATTTT.

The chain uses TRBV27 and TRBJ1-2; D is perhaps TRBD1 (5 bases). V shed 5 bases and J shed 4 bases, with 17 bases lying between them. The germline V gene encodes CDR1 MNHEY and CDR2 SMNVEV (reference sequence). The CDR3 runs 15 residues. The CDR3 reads CASSTRDPRTYGYTF. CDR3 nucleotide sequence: TGTGCCAGCAGTACCCGGGACCCCAGAACCTATGGCTACACCTTC.

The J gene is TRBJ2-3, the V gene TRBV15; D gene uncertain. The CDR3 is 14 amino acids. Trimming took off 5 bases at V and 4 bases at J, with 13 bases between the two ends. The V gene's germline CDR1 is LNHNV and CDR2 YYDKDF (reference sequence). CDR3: CATSPGAWADTQYF. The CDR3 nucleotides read TGTGCCACCAGCCCAGGCGCATGGGCAGATACGCAGTATTTT.

The CDR3 protein is CASTPGQANYGYTF. CDR3 DNA sequence: TGTGCCAGCACACCGGGGCAGGCTAACTATGGCTACACCTTC. This rearrangement joins TRBV6-5 to TRBJ1-2; possible D gene TRBD1, 5 bases. There are 14 residues in the CDR3. V gave up 7 bases and J gave up 0 bases, with 12 bases separating them. Per the germline V gene, CDR1 is MNHEY and CDR2 is SVGAGI.

The CDR3 sequence is CASSTTGTNYGYTF. Here the CDR3 DNA reads TGTGCCAGTAGTACGACGGGAACTAACTATGGCTACACCTTC. The genes are TRBV19 and TRBJ1-2; unclear D gene. Per germline, CDR1 LNHDA and CDR2 SQIVND (reference sequence). V lost 4 bases, J lost 0 bases, and 9 bases lay in between. The CDR3 is 14 amino acids.

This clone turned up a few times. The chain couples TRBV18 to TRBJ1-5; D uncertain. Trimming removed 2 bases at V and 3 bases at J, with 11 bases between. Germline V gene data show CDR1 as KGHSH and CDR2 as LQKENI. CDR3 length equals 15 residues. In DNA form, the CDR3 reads TGTGCCAGCTCACCAAGTCAGAATAACAATCAGCCCCAGCATTTT. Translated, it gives CASSPSQNNNQPQHF.

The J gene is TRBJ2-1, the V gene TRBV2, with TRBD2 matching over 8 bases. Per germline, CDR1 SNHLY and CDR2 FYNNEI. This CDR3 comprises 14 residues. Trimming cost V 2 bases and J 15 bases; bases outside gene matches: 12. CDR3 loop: CASSERTSGSEPFF. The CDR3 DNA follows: TGTGCCAGCAGTGAAAGGACGAGCGGGAGTGAACCGTTCTTC.

CDR3 amino acids: CASSLDRDKPLHF. The CDR3 bases are TGTGCCAGCAGCTTAGATCGGGACAAACCCCTCCACTTT. The genes are TRBV7-3 and TRBJ1-6; tentative D call: TRBD1 (6 bases). Germline V CDR1 and CDR2: SGHTA, FQGTGA. There are 13 residues in the CDR3. V was pared by 2 bases and J by 12 bases, with 11 bases between.

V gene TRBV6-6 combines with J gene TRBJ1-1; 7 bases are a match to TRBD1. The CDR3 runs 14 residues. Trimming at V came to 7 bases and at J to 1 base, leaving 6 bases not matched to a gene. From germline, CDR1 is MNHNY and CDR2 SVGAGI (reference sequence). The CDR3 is CASKRQGANTEAFF. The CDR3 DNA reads TGTGCCAGCAAACGACAGGGCGCGAACACTGAAGCTTTCTTT.

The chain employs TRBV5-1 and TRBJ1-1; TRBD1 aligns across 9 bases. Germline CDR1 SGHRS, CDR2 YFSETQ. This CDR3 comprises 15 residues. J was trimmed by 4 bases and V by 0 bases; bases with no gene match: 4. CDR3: CASSLVPTGGTEAFF. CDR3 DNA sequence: TGCGCCAGCAGCTTGGTTCCGACAGGGGGCACTGAAGCTTTCTTT.

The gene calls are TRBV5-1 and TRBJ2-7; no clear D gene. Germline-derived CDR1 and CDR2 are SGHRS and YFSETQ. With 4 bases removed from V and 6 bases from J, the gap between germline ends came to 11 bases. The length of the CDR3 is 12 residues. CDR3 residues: CASSPGVGEQYF. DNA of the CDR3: TGCGCCAGCAGCCCCGGAGTGGGCGAGCAGTACTTC.

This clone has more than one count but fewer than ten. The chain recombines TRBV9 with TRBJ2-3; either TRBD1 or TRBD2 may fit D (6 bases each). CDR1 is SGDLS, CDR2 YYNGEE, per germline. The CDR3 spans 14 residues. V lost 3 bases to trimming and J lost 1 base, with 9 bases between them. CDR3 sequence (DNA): TGTGCCAGCAGCGGGGGGGCTGGCACAGATACGCAGTATTTT. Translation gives CASSGGAGTDTQYF.

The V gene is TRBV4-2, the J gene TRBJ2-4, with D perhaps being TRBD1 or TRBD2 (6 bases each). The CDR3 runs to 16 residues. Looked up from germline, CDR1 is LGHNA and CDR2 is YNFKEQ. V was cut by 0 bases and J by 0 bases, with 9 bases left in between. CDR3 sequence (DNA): TGTGCCAGCAGCCAAGATGGGGGGCTAGCCAAAAACATTCAGTACTTC. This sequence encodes CASSQDGGLAKNIQYF.

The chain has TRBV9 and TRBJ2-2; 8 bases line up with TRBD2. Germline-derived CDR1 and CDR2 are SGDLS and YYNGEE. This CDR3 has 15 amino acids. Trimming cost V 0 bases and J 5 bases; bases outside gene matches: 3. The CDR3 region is CASSVGAGETGELFF. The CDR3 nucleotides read TGTGCCAGCAGCGTAGGAGCGGGAGAGACCGGGGAGCTGTTTTTT. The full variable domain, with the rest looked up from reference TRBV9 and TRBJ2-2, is DSGVTQTPKHLITATGQRVTLRCSPRSGDLSVYWYQQSLDQGLQFLIQYYNGEERAKGNILERFSAQQFPDLHSELNLSSLELGDSALYFCASSVGAGETGELFFGEGSRLTVL.

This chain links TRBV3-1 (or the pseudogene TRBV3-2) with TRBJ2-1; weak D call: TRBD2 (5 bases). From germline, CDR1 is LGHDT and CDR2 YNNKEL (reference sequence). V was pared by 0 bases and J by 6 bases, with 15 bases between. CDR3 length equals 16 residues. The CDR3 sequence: CASSQDWASLGNEQFF. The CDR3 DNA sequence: TGTGCCAGCAGCCAAGATTGGGCTAGCTTGGGCAATGAGCAGTTCTTC.